This TCR beta chain was captured in a study of blood T cell repertoires in COVID-19. Overall study: Acute and convalescent COVID-19 samples came from the United States, Italy and Spain. Nucleic acid was either cDNA or gDNA, and it came from T cells, B-cell-depleted T cells, or PBMCs.

Original processing methods: It was from reference gene primer amplification that nucleated cell counts were estimated. Method: immunoSEQ multiplex PCR; TCRdb's copy keeps in-frame clones and lacks some. The V and J calls and the clone size are those of that table, but D and trimming were determined from the DNA. The table includes tens of thousands of clones, over 80% detected once. The CDR3 has 13 residues. Trimming stripped 3 bases from V and 4 bases from J, with 9 bases between. Germline CDR1 reads MNHNS; CDR2 reads SASEGT. This chain links TRBV6-1 with TRBJ1-2; TRBD1 is a possible D gene (5 bases). This clonotype was sampled from a man of 80 years or more with active or convalescent COVID-19. Sequenced material: peripheral blood. CDR3 residues: CASSDRQGYGYTF. The CDR3, as DNA: TGTGCCAGCAGTGACAGGCAGGGCTATGGCTACACCTTC.